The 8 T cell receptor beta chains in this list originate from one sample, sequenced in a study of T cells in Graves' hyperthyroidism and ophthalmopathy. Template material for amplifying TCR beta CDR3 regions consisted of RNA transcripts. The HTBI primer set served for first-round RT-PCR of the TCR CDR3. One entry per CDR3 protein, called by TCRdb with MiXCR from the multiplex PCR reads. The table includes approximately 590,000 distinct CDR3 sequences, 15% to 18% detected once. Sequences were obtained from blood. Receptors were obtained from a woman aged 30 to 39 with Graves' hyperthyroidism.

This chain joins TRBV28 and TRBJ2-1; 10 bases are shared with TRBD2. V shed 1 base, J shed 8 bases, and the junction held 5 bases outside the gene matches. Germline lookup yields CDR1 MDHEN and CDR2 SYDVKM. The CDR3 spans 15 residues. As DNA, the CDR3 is TGTGCCAGCAGTTTATCTAGCGGGAGTTACGATGAGCAGTTCTTC. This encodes CASSLSSGSYDEQFF.

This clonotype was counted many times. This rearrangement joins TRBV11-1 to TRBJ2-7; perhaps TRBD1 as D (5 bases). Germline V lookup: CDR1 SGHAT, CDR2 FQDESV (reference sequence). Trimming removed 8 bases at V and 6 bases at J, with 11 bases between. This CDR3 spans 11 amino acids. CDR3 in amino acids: CASGDSAEQYF. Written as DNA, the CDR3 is TGTGCCAGCGGAGACAGCGCCGAGCAGTACTTC.

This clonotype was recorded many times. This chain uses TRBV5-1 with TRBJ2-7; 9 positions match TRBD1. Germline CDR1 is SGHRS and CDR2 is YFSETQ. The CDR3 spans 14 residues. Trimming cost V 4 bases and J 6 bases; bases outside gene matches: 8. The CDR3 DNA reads TGCGCCAGCAGCACTGGACAGGGGATATTCGAGCAGTACTTC. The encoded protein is CASSTGQGIFEQYF.

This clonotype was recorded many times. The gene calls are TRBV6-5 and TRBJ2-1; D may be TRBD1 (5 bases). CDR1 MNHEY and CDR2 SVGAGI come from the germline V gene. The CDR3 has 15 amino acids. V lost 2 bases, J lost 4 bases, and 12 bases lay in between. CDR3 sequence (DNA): TGTGCCAGCAGTTACGAAGGGGCGCGGTACAATGAGCAGTTCTTC. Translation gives CASSYEGARYNEQFF.

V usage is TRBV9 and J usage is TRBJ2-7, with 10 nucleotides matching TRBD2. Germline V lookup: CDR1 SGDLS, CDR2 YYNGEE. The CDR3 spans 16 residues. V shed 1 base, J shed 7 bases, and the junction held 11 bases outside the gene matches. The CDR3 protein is CASSVTLTSGASEQYF. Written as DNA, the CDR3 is TGTGCCAGCAGCGTAACGTTAACTAGCGGGGCATCGGAGCAGTACTTC.

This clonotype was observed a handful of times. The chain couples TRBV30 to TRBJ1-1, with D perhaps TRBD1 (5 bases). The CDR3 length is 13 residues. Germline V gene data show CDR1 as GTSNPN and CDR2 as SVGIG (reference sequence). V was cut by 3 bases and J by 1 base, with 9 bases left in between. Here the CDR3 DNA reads TGTGCCTGGAGCGACCAGGGGAACACTGAAGCTTTCTTT. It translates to CAWSDQGNTEAFF.

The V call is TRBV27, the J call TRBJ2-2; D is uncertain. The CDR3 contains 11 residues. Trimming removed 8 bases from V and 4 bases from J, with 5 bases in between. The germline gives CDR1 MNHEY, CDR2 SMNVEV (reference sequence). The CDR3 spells CASQSTGELFF. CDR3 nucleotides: TGTGCCAGCCAAAGCACCGGGGAGCTGTTTTTT.

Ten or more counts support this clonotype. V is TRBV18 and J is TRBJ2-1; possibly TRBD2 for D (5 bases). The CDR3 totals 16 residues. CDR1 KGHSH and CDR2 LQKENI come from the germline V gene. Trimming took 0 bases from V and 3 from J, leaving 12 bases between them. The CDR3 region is CASSPPVGLHYNEQFF. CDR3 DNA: TGTGCCAGCTCACCACCAGTCGGACTCCACTACAATGAGCAGTTCTTC. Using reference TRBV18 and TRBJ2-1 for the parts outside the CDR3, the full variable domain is NAGVMQNPRHLVRRRGQEARLRCSPMKGHSHVYWYRQLPEEGLKFMVYLQKENIIDESGMPKERFSAEFPKEGPSILRIQQVVRGDSAAYFCASSPPVGLHYNEQFFGPGTRLTVL.